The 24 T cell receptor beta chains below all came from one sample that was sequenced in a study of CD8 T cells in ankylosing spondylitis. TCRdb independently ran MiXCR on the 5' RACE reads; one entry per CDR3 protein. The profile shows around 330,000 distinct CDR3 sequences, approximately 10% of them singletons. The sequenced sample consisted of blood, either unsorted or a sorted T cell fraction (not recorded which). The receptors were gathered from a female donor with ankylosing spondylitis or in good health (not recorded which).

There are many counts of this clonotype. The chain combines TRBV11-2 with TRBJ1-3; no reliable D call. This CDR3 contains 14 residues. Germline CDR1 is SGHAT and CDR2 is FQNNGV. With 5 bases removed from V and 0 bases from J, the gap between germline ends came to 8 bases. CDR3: CASSAGTSGNTIYF. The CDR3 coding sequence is TGTGCCAGCAGCGCAGGAACCTCTGGAAACACCATATATTTT.

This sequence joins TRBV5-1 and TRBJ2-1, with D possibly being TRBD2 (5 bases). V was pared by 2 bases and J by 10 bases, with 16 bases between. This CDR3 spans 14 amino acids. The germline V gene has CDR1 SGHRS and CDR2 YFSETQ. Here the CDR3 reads CASSFITSMGEQFF. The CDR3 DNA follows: TGCGCCAGCAGCTTCATCACTAGTATGGGCGAGCAGTTCTTC.

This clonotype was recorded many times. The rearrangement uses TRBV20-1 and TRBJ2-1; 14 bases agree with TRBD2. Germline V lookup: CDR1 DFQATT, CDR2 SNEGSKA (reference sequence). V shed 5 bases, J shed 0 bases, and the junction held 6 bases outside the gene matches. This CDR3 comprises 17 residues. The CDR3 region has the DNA TGCAGTGCTTCGACTAGCGGGGGGGCGAACTCCTACAATGAGCAGTTCTTC. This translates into CSASTSGGANSYNEQFF.

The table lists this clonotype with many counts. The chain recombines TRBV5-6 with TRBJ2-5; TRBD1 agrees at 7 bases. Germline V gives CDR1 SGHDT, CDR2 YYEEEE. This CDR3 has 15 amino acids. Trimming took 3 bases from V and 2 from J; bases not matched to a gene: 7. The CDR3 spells CASSSIRDSQETQYF. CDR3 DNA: TGTGCCAGCAGCTCCATCCGGGACAGTCAAGAGACCCAGTACTTC. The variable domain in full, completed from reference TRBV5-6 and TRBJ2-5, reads DAGVTQSPTHLIKTRGQQVTLRCSPKSGHDTVSWYQQALGQGPQFIFQYYEEEERQRGNFPDRFSGHQFPNYSSELNVNALLLGDSALYLCASSSIRDSQETQYFGPGTRLLVL.

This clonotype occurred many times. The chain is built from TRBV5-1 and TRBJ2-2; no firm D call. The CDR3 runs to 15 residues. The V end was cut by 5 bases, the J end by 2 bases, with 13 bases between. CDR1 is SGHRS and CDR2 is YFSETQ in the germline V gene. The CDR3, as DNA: TGCGCCAGCAGTGAAGGTCCGGCAAACACCGGGGAGCTGTTTTTT. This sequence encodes CASSEGPANTGELFF.

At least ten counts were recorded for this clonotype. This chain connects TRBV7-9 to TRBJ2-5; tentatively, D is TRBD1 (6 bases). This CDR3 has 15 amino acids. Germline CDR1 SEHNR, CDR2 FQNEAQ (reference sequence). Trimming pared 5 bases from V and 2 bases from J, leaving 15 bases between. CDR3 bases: TGTGCCAGCAGCCCCAGGGGTAGGCTACAAGAGACCCAGTACTTC. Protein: CASSPRGRLQETQYF. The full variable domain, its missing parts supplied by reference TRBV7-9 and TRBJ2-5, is DTGVSQNPRHKITKRGQNVTFRCDPISEHNRLYWYRQTLGQGPEFLTYFQNEAQLEKSRLLSDRFSAERPKGSFSTLEIQRTEQGDSAMYLCASSPRGRLQETQYFGPGTRLLVL.

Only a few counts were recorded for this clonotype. CDR3 coding DNA: TGTGCCATCAGCAGACTAGCGGGAGGAACAGATACGCAGTATTTT. Encoded protein: CAISRLAGGTDTQYF. The chain links TRBV10-3 to TRBJ2-3; 13 bases are a match to TRBD2. CDR3 length: 15 amino acids. The germline CDR1 and CDR2 sequences are ENHRY and SYGVKD. V shed 6 bases and J 3 bases; nucleotides not matched to a gene: 3.

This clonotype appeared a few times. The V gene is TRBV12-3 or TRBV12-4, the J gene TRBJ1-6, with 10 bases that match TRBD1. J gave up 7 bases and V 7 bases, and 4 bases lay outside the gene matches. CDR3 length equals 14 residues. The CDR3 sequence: CASNPGQGNSPLHF. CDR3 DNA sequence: TGTGCCAGCAACCCGGGACAGGGGAATTCACCCCTCCACTTT.

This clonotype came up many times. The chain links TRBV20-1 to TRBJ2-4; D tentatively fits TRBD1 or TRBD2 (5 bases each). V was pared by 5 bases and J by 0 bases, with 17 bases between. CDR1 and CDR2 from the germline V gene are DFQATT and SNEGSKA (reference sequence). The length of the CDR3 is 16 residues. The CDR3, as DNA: TGCAGTGCTGGAGGTTCTCAGGGCTTAGCCAAAAACATTCAGTACTTC. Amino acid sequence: CSAGGSQGLAKNIQYF.

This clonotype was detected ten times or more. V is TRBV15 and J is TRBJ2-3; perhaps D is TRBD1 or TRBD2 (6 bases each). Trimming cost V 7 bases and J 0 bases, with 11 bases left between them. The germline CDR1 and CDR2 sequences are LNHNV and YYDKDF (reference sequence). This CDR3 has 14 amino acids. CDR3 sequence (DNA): TGTGCCACCAAGGGGGGAGGAAGCACAGATACGCAGTATTTT. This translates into CATKGGGSTDTQYF.

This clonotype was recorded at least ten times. This chain's CDR3 is CSAIGGPVTEAFF. As DNA, the CDR3 is TGCAGTGCTATAGGAGGGCCGGTAACTGAAGCTTTCTTT. The chain combines TRBV20-1 with TRBJ1-1; D is ambiguous. Germline values: CDR1 DFQATT, CDR2 SNEGSKA (reference sequence). The CDR3 spans 13 residues. The ends were cut back, 4 bases at V and 5 bases at J, with 14 bases in the middle.

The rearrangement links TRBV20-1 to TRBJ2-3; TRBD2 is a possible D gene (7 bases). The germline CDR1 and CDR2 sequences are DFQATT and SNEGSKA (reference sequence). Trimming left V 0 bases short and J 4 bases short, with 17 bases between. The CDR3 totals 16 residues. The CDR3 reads CSAREVAGAGADTQYF. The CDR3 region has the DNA TGCAGTGCTAGAGAGGTGGCGGGGGCCGGGGCAGATACGCAGTATTTT.

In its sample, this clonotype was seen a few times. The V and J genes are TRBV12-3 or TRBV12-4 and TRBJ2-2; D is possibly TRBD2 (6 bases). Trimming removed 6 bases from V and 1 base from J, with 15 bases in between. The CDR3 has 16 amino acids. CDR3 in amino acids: CASRQSGSGNTGELFF. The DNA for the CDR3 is TGTGCCAGCAGACAAAGTGGTAGCGGGAACACCGGGGAGCTGTTTTTT.

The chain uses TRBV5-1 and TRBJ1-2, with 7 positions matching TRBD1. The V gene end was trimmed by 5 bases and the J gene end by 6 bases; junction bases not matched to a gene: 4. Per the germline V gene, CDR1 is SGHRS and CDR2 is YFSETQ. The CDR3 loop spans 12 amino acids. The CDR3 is CASSATGDGYTF. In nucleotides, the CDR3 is TGCGCCAGCAGTGCAACAGGGGATGGCTACACCTTC.

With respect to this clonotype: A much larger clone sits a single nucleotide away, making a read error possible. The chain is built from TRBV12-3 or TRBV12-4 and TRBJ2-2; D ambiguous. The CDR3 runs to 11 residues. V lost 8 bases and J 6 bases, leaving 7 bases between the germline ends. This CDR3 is CASWLAGELFF. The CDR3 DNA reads TGTGCCAGCTGGCTTGCCGGGGAGCTGTTTTTT.

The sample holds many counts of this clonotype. CDR3 residues: CASSREPTPRETQYF. CDR3 in DNA: TGCGCCAGCAGCCGGGAGCCGACGCCGAGAGAGACCCAGTACTTC. V gene TRBV5-1 combines with J gene TRBJ2-5; perhaps TRBD2 as D (6 bases). The length of the CDR3 is 15 residues. Germline V CDR1 and CDR2: SGHRS, YFSETQ. V lost 4 bases to trimming and J lost 4 bases, with 17 bases between them.

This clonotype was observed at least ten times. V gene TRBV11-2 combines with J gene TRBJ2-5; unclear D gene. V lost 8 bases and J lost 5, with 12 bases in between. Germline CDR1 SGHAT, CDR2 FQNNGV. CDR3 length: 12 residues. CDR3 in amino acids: CASSPVRETQYF. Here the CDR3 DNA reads TGTGCCAGCTCACCGGTACGTGAGACCCAGTACTTC.

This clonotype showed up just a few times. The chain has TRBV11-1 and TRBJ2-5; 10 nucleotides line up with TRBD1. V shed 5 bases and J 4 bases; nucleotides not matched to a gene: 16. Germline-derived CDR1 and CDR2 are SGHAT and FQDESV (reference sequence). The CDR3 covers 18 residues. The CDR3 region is CASSPWGTGDLRVETQYF. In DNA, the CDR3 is TGTGCCAGCAGCCCTTGGGGGACAGGGGATCTCCGGGTAGAGACCCAGTACTTC. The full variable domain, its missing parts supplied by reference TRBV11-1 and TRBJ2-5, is EAEVAQSPRYKITEKSQAVAFWCDPISGHATLYWYRQILGQGPELLVQFQDESVVDDSQLPKDRFSAERLKGVDSTLKIQPAELGDSAMYLCASSPWGTGDLRVETQYFGPGTRLLVL.

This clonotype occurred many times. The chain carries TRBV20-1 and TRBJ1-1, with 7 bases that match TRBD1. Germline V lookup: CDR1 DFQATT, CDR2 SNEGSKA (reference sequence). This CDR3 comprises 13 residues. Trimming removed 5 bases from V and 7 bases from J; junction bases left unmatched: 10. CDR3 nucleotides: TGCAGTGCTCCCGGACAGGTCGGAGATGAAGCTTTCTTT. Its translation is CSAPGQVGDEAFF.

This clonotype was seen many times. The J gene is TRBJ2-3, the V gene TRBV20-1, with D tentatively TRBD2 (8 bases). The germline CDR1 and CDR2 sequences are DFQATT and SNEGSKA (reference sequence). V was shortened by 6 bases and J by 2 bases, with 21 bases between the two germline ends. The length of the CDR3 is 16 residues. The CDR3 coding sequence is TGCAGTGCAATACTAGGGGGCGGGGGGATCACAGATACGCAGTATTTT. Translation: CSAILGGGGITDTQYF.

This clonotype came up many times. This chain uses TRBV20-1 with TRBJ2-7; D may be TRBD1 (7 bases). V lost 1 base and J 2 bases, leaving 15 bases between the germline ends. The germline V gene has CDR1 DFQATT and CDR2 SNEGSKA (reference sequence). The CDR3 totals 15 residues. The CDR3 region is CSARVSQGGTYEQYF. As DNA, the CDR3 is TGCAGTGCTAGAGTCAGCCAGGGGGGTACCTACGAGCAGTACTTC.

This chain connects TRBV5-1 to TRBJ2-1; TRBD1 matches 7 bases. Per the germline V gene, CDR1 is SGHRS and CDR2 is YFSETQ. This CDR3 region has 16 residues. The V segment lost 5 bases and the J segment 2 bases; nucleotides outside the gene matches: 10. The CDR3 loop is CASRSAGTEAYNEQFF. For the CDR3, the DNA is TGCGCCAGCAGATCCGCCGGGACAGAAGCCTACAATGAGCAGTTCTTC.

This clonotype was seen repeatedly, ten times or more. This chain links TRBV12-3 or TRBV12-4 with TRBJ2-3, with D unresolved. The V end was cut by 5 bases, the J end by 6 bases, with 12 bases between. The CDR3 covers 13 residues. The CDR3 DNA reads TGTGCCAGCAGTCTACAAATTAGGGATACGCAGTATTTT. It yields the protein CASSLQIRDTQYF.

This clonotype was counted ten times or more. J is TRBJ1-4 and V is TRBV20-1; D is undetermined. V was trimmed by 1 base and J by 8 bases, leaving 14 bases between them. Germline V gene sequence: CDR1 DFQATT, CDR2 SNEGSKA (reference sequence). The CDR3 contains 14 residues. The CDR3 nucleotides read TGCAGTGCTAGAGGAGGGAGGGCGGAGGAAAAACTGTTTTTT. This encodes CSARGGRAEEKLFF.